These 17 T cell receptor beta chains were sequenced from one sample in a study of beta chain features in type 1 diabetes. Expressed TCRB transcripts were sequenced, since all the RNA that had been isolated was reverse transcribed. TCRdb's copy holds only in-frame clones and misses some; the assay was immunoSEQ multiplex PCR. Altogether 310,000 or so clones are present, about 15% being singletons, with the ten largest covering less than 0.02%. These receptors lack a known antigen. Notes on the study in general: A moderate, significant TCRB CDR3 shortening appeared in type 1 diabetes across four CD4+ subsets.

Sequenced input: naive CD4+ T cells from blood. These receptors all stem from a man aged 18 to 29 with type 1 diabetes.

The genes are TRBV4-1 and TRBJ2-7, with TRBD2 as a possible D gene (6 bases). The CDR3 runs 15 residues. CDR1 and CDR2 (germline): MGHRA, YSYEKL. V was shortened by 2 bases and J by 1 base, with 12 bases between the two germline ends. Here the CDR3 DNA reads TGCGCCAGCAGCCAACCCCGGGACTCGTCCTACGAGCAGTACTTC. This encodes CASSQPRDSSYEQYF.

The sample holds a few counts of this clone. The rearrangement joins TRBV28 to TRBJ2-1; 9 bases agree with TRBD1. Trimming cost V 5 bases and J 8 bases; bases outside gene matches: 7. Germline V CDR1 and CDR2: MDHEN, SYDVKM. The CDR3 contains 14 residues. The CDR3: CASSAYRGLDEQFF. The CDR3 DNA is TGTGCCAGCAGTGCCTACAGGGGGCTTGATGAGCAGTTCTTC.

This clone has more than one count but fewer than ten. The chain combines TRBV6-1 with TRBJ2-7, with 8 bases lining up with TRBD1. This CDR3 region has 14 residues. J lost 2 bases, V lost 8 bases, and 8 bases had no gene match. Germline-derived CDR1 and CDR2 are MNHNS and SASEGT. This CDR3 reads CASWPTGVPYEQYF. DNA for the CDR3: TGTGCCAGCTGGCCGACAGGGGTCCCCTACGAGCAGTACTTC.

For this clone: Mismatch with germline at one junction end may stem from a read error. As DNA, the CDR3 is TGTGCCAGCTCACCAGCCCCTAATGTGGAGGATTTT. This sequence encodes CASSPAPNVEDF. The rearrangement links TRBV18 to TRBJ2-3; weak D call: TRBD2 (5 bases). Germline-derived CDR1 and CDR2 are KGHSH and LQKENI. The CDR3 consists of 12 residues.

The sample holds a few counts of this clone. The J gene is TRBJ1-2, the V gene TRBV19, with TRBD1 matching 8 bases. CDR3 length equals 15 residues. The trim removed 5 bases at V and 4 bases at J, leaving 9 bases unmatched. Per germline, CDR1 LNHDA and CDR2 SQIVND (reference sequence). CDR3: CASSRPGTGLYGYTF. The CDR3 DNA follows: TGTGCCAGTAGTCGTCCCGGGACAGGCCTCTATGGCTACACCTTC.

There are a few counts of this clone. J is TRBJ1-5 and V is TRBV19, with 9 nucleotides matching TRBD1. This CDR3 has 15 amino acids. In germline, CDR1 is LNHDA, CDR2 SQIVND (reference sequence). The V and J ends lost 6 bases and 4 bases, in that order; junction bases with no gene match: 7. The DNA of the CDR3 is TGTGCCAGTAGGATGGACAGGGGTAGTAATCAGCCCCAGCATTTT. Translated: CASRMDRGSNQPQHF.

This clone has more than one count but fewer than ten. The V and J genes are TRBV30 and TRBJ2-1; no reliable D call. The CDR3 loop spans 14 amino acids. V lost 3 bases to trimming and J lost 8 bases, with 17 bases between them. Germline V gene lookup returns CDR1 GTSNPN and CDR2 SVGIG (reference sequence). Written as DNA, the CDR3 is TGTGCCTGGAGGACGTTAGCTATATCGTATGAGCAGTTCTTC. Protein sequence: CAWRTLAISYEQFF.

In its sample, this clone was seen a few times. The chain links TRBV27 to TRBJ1-1, with a weak D call TRBD1 (6 bases). The CDR3 runs 13 residues. The germline V and J ends were trimmed by 2 bases and 4 bases, with 8 bases remaining between them. In germline, CDR1 is MNHEY, CDR2 SMNVEV (reference sequence). The CDR3 is CASSLGGITEAFF. The DNA for the CDR3 is TGTGCCAGCAGTTTAGGGGGCATCACTGAAGCTTTCTTT.

The chain joins TRBV19 to TRBJ2-4; possibly TRBD1 for D (5 bases). V was trimmed by 4 bases and J by 0 bases, leaving 16 bases between them. The CDR3 loop spans 17 amino acids. CDR1 and CDR2 from the germline V gene are LNHDA and SQIVND (reference sequence). The CDR3 DNA is TGTGCCAGTAGTACACAGGACGGAGTCTTAGCCAAAAACATTCAGTACTTC. Amino acids: CASSTQDGVLAKNIQYF.

This clone was counted only a few times. The chain carries TRBV18 and TRBJ2-5, with 9 bases that match TRBD2. The germline V gene has CDR1 KGHSH and CDR2 LQKENI. This CDR3 has 16 amino acids. The J segment lost 3 bases and the V segment lost 0 bases, leaving 5 bases of the junction unmatched. CDR3 bases: TGTGCCAGCTCACCACCGGTGCGGGAGGGAAAAGAGACCCAGTACTTC. This translates into CASSPPVREGKETQYF.

The chain employs TRBV29-1 and TRBJ2-5, with TRBD1 matching 12 bases. V gave up 7 bases and J gave up 4 bases; unmatched junction bases: 13. The CDR3 is made up of 16 amino acids. Germline V gives CDR1 SQVTM, CDR2 ANQGSEA. This CDR3 is CSARSGRDRGLETQYF. CDR3 nucleotides: TGCAGCGCCCGGTCAGGGCGGGACAGGGGGCTAGAGACCCAGTACTTC.

This clone was detected only a few times. The CDR3 nucleotides read TGTGCCAGCTCACCGGACAGTCAATACTATGGCTACACCTTC. Its translation is CASSPDSQYYGYTF. V and J are TRBV18 and TRBJ1-2; D may be TRBD1 (6 bases). The V gene lost 3 bases and the J gene lost 3 bases, with 11 bases spanning the gap. Germline CDR1 KGHSH, CDR2 LQKENI. This CDR3 comprises 14 residues.

The chain couples TRBV10-3 to TRBJ2-7, with 8 bases fitting TRBD2. With 0 bases clipped from V and 2 bases from J, the junction kept 6 bases outside the gene matches. Germline assignment: CDR1 ENHRY and CDR2 SYGVKD. This CDR3 region has 16 residues. In DNA form, the CDR3 reads TGTGCCATCAGTGAGTCGCGGGGGGACAAAACCTACGAGCAGTACTTC. Its translation is CAISESRGDKTYEQYF.

The chain carries TRBV18 and TRBJ2-3, with a tentative D call TRBD2 (5 bases). This CDR3 has 15 amino acids. CDR1 is KGHSH, CDR2 LQKENI, per germline. Trimming took off 2 bases at V and 4 bases at J, with 13 bases between the two ends. The CDR3 nucleotides read TGTGCCAGCTCACCAAGGCGCCCCGGGGCAGATACGCAGTATTTT. Residues: CASSPRRPGADTQYF.

Details on this clone: Additional DNA sequences in this sample encode the identical CDR3. The rearrangement uses TRBV5-1 and TRBJ2-7; D gene uncertain. The CDR3 has 11 residues. Per the germline V gene, CDR1 is SGHRS and CDR2 is YFSETQ. Trimming cost V 3 bases and J 1 base, with 2 bases left between them. CDR3 in amino acids: CASSSSYEQYF. The CDR3, as DNA: TGCGCCAGCAGCTCATCCTACGAGCAGTACTTC.

V gene TRBV30 combines with J gene TRBJ2-3, with TRBD1 matching 8 bases. CDR3 length: 12 residues. Trimming cost V 8 bases and J 3 bases; bases outside gene matches: 4. CDR1 and CDR2 from the germline V gene are GTSNPN and SVGIG (reference sequence). CDR3 DNA sequence: TGTGCCCGGGACAGGTTGACAGATACGCAGTATTTT. Its translation is CARDRLTDTQYF.

V gene TRBV28 combines with J gene TRBJ1-2; TRBD1 is a possible D gene (5 bases). The germline V gene has CDR1 MDHEN and CDR2 SYDVKM. V was pared by 3 bases and J by 8 bases, with 7 bases between. The CDR3 loop spans 11 amino acids. The CDR3 is CASSFRTGYTF. CDR3 coding DNA: TGTGCCAGCAGTTTCCGGACAGGCTACACCTTC.